The clone carrying this T cell receptor beta chain was seen more than once but under ten times. Antigen specificity is unknown. The sample contains more than one DNA sequence encoding this CDR3. Samples from alopecia areata patients were lesional scalp punch biopsies and peripheral blood. The trim removed 5 bases at V and 5 bases at J, leaving 3 bases unmatched. The germline gives CDR1 GTSNPN, CDR2 SVGIG (reference sequence). The CDR3 runs 12 residues. This specimen comes from a study of CD8+ T cells in alopecia areata. Study summary: Treated patients were given 5 to 10 mg oral tofacitinib twice daily.

The sequencing template was cDNA reverse transcribed from extracted RNA. Sequencing used immunoSEQ multiplex PCR; TCRdb keeps in-frame clones, though not all of them. This sample has under 250,000 clones, with 57% found just once. Study results and caveats: Resident alphabeta T-cell populations of normal skin are likewise subject to sequencing in scalp samples.

The clonotype originates from a human donor with alopecia areata. V gene TRBV30 combines with J gene TRBJ2-4; 7 nucleotides match TRBD2. This specimen was CD4+ T cells sorted from blood, taken at week 0. The CDR3 protein is CAWGRGENIQYF. The CDR3 DNA reads TGTGCCTGGGGCCGGGGGGAAAACATTCAGTACTTC.